This TCR beta chain was sequenced in a study of Ad26.COV2.S vaccination and SARS-CoV-2 variants. Study summary: Enrollment placed the donor in the COV1001 Ad26.COV2.S trial arm. Study outcomes and limitations: People given the vaccine had a wider spike-specific TCR breadth than placebo recipients did. In TCR breadth and depth analyses, total T cell responses may have been underestimated.

Treatment denoted: roughly 18 received Ad26.COV2.S at low or high dose, single or two shots; roughly 5 received placebo; per-sample allocation not given. Material that was analyzed had been drawn on day 63 after the first vaccine or placebo injection. Sequenced by immunoSEQ multiplex PCR; TCRdb stores in-frame clones only, minus some. The table shows 300,000 to 350,000 clones, with 75% to 90% occurring only once. Trimming took 0 bases from V and 2 from J; bases not matched to a gene: 6. This CDR3 has 17 residues. The germline V gene has CDR1 SGHVS and CDR2 FNYEAQ. Turning to this clone: Antigen unknown.

The starting material was peripheral blood, obtained in a trial of Ad26.COV2.S vaccine versus placebo. The TCR comes from a person aged 18-65 years who received the Ad26.COV2.S COVID-19 vaccine or a placebo. The V and J genes are TRBV7-6 and TRBJ2-2, with TRBD2 matching 7 bases. The CDR3 protein is CASSLALGGINTGELFF. CDR3 nucleotide sequence: TGTGCCAGCAGCTTAGCGCTGGGGGGGATTAACACCGGGGAGCTGTTTTTT.